Below, one TCR beta chain is given with its context. The antigen is not known. The germline V gene has CDR1 SEHNR and CDR2 FQNEAQ (reference sequence). Trimming took 5 bases from V and 2 from J; bases not matched to a gene: 10. The CDR3 extends over 16 amino acids. The data originate from a study of T-cell memory formation after mild COVID-19. About the study: Most TCR clusters belonged to a single donor. The study, taken as a whole, reports: Pre-infection memory already had some responding clones, implying cross-reactive memory joined. Whether day 37 second-wave clones are SARS-CoV-2-specific was not confirmed.

TCRdb reanalysed the 5' RACE reads using MiXCR and keeps one entry per CDR3 protein. This table has hundreds of thousands of distinct CDR3 sequences, more than 20% appearing once. Sequencing was performed on PBMCs or a T cell subset sorted from them (not recorded which). The clonotype originates from an adult woman who had mild COVID-19 (a few samples of this study predate the infection). Cell type and time point are not known. This sequence joins TRBV7-9 and TRBJ2-3, with 7 bases lining up with TRBD2. As DNA, the CDR3 is TGTGCCAGCAGCGTATACGGCGGGAGTAACACAGATACGCAGTATTTT. Its translation is CASSVYGGSNTDTQYF. Based on the CDR3 plus reference TRBV7-9 and TRBJ2-3, the full variable domain is DTGVSQNPRHKITKRGQNVTFRCDPISEHNRLYWYRQTLGQGPEFLTYFQNEAQLEKSRLLSDRFSAERPKGSFSTLEIQRTEQGDSAMYLCASSVYGGSNTDTQYFGPGTRLTVL.